This T cell receptor beta chain was recorded in a study of blood T cell repertoires in COVID-19. Turning to the study itself: Acute and convalescent COVID-19 specimens originated in the United States, Italy and Spain.

The CDR3 is made up of 15 amino acids. Germline V gives CDR1 SGHTA, CDR2 FQGTGA. The J segment lost 5 bases and the V segment lost 4 bases, leaving 7 bases of the junction unmatched. Clones were read by immunoSEQ multiplex PCR, and TCRdb kept only the in-frame ones, dropping some. Here the sample spans 75,000 to 90,000 clones, about 82% being singletons. This clone is labeled medium-sized. V usage is TRBV7-3 and J usage is TRBJ2-3; 9 bases fit TRBD1. The clonotype was recovered from an older man with active or convalescent COVID-19. Material for sequencing was peripheral blood. Here the CDR3 DNA reads TGTGCCAGCAGCTCGGACAGGGGCTTGGTAGATACGCAGTATTTT. This sequence encodes CASSSDRGLVDTQYF.